These 30 T cell receptor beta chains were all obtained from the same sample, sequenced in a study of cytomegalovirus exposure and HLA in healthy donors. Measured with immunoSEQ multiplex PCR; TCRdb has only the in-frame clones, and not every one. The sample carries around 93,000 clones, 85% recorded once. The sample comprised PBMCs. All receptors come from a man aged 18 to 35 in good health and CMV-seropositive.

The genes are TRBV7-9 and TRBJ1-2; D unresolved. Germline CDR1 is SEHNR and CDR2 is FQNEAQ (reference sequence). V gave up 6 bases and J gave up 2 bases, with 10 bases separating them. The CDR3 totals 13 residues. In DNA, the CDR3 is TGTGCCAGCAGGACAAGTCCCAACTATGGCTACACCTTC. It specifies CASRTSPNYGYTF.

The V and J genes are TRBV13 and TRBJ2-2, with TRBD1 matching 8 bases. The CDR3 spans 17 residues. The ends lost 3 bases at V and 3 bases at J; junction bases unmatched: 9. Per germline, CDR1 PRHDT and CDR2 FYEKMQ (reference sequence). In DNA form, the CDR3 reads TGTGCCAGCAGCTTTTCCAGACAGGGGCCGGACACCGGGGAGCTGTTTTTT. Its protein is CASSFSRQGPDTGELFF.

This sequence joins TRBV14 and TRBJ2-3; D is perhaps TRBD1 (5 bases). CDR3 length equals 15 residues. V was trimmed by 4 bases and J by 6 bases, leaving 17 bases between them. The germline V gene encodes CDR1 SGHDN and CDR2 FVKESK. The CDR3 protein is CASSPRVGPRDTQYF. CDR3 bases: TGTGCCAGCAGCCCCAGGGTGGGGCCCCGGGATACGCAGTATTTT.

The rearrangement uses TRBV4-1 and TRBJ2-7; TRBD1 matches at 10 bases. The CDR3 is 13 residues long. Germline assignment: CDR1 MGHRA and CDR2 YSYEKL. V was clipped by 4 bases and J by 4 bases; unmatched bases: 1. CDR3 DNA: TGCGCCAGCAGCCTGGGACAGGGGTACGAGCAGTACTTC. Translating it yields CASSLGQGYEQYF.

The genes are TRBV5-1 and TRBJ1-3; no reliable D call. The CDR3 covers 17 residues. CDR1 is SGHRS, CDR2 YFSETQ, per germline. V was clipped by 2 bases and J by 0 bases, with 15 bases between them. In DNA, the CDR3 is TGCGCCAGCAGCTTAGGCCCAATCCAGGACTCTGGAAACACCATATATTTT. Protein product: CASSLGPIQDSGNTIYF. The variable domain in full, completed from reference TRBV5-1 and TRBJ1-3, reads KAGVTQTPRYLIKTRGQQVTLSCSPISGHRSVSWYQQTPGQGLQFLFEYFSETQRNKGNFPGRFSGRQFSNSRSEMNVSTLELGDSALYLCASSLGPIQDSGNTIYFGEGSWLTVV.

The rearrangement links TRBV19 to TRBJ1-2, with 8 bases lining up with TRBD1. The germline CDR1 and CDR2 sequences are LNHDA and SQIVND (reference sequence). The ends lost 3 bases at V and 2 bases at J; junction bases unmatched: 11. This CDR3 comprises 17 residues. In DNA, the CDR3 is TGTGCCAGTAGTATTGGCAGGGGGCCGGCGGCGAACTATGGCTACACCTTC. It is translated as CASSIGRGPAANYGYTF.

The chain has TRBV9 and TRBJ1-1; D ambiguous. The germline V and J ends were trimmed by 0 bases and 5 bases, with 8 bases remaining between them. CDR1 is SGDLS, CDR2 YYNGEE, per germline. This CDR3 comprises 13 residues. The CDR3 loop is CASSVGPETEAFF. The CDR3, as DNA: TGTGCCAGCAGCGTAGGGCCGGAGACTGAAGCTTTCTTT.

The rearrangement joins TRBV9 to TRBJ2-2, with a tentative D call TRBD1 (6 bases). The V gene lost 7 bases and the J gene lost 4 bases, with 8 bases spanning the gap. CDR3 length: 12 amino acids. Germline V gene sequence: CDR1 SGDLS, CDR2 YYNGEE. This CDR3 reads CASQGGTGELFF. The CDR3 nucleotides are TGTGCCAGCCAAGGGGGCACCGGGGAGCTGTTTTTT.

V gene TRBV5-6 combines with J gene TRBJ1-5; a weak D match, TRBD1 (5 bases). The CDR3 covers 14 residues. The germline V and J ends were trimmed by 2 bases and 5 bases, with 11 bases remaining between them. The germline CDR1 and CDR2 sequences are SGHDT and YYEEEE. CDR3 amino acids: CASSFGGTHQPQHF. The DNA of the CDR3 is TGTGCCAGCAGCTTCGGAGGGACCCATCAGCCCCAGCATTTT.

CDR3 sequence reads: CASRPQGAQNYGYTF. CDR3 nucleotides: TGTGCCAGCAGGCCCCAGGGGGCGCAGAACTATGGCTACACCTTC. V usage is TRBV5-6 and J usage is TRBJ1-2; TRBD1 matches at 8 bases. V trimming: 5 bases; J trimming: 2 bases; junction bases outside the gene matches: 8. The CDR3 loop spans 15 amino acids. Germline loops: CDR1 SGHDT, CDR2 YYEEEE.

The chain has TRBV4-1 and TRBJ2-7, with 7 bases matching TRBD2. The CDR3 loop spans 15 amino acids. After removal of 3 bases from V and 6 bases from J, the junction contained 11 bases not matched to a gene. CDR1 MGHRA and CDR2 YSYEKL come from the germline V gene. As DNA, the CDR3 is TGCGCCAGCAGCCATAGACTAGCTGGGTCTGGCGAGCAGTACTTC. Protein sequence: CASSHRLAGSGEQYF.

In its sample, this clone was seen once. The chain has TRBV19 and TRBJ2-2; possibly TRBD2 for D (5 bases). The CDR3 is 13 residues long. The V end lost 10 bases, the J end lost 3 bases, and 12 bases lay between the germline ends. The germline V gene encodes CDR1 LNHDA and CDR2 SQIVND (reference sequence). The CDR3 DNA reads TGTGCCACCCACTCGGGGTACACCGGGGAGCTGTTTTTT. Translating gives CATHSGYTGELFF. The variable domain in full, completed from reference TRBV19 and TRBJ2-2, reads DGGITQSPKYLFRKEGQNVTLSCEQNLNHDAMYWYRQDPGQGLRLIYYSQIVNDFQKGDIAEGYSVSREKKESFPLTVTSAQKNPTAFYLCATHSGYTGELFFGEGSRLTVL.

This clone was picked up a small number of times. This chain connects TRBV6-1 to TRBJ2-1; 7 bases fit TRBD2. J lost 10 bases, V lost 0 bases, and 9 bases had no gene match. CDR1 is MNHNS, CDR2 SASEGT, per germline. The CDR3 is made up of 15 amino acids. CDR3 bases: TGTGCCAGCAGTGAAGCGCAGGGCGGGAGTGACGAGCAGTTCTTC. It yields the protein CASSEAQGGSDEQFF.

The chain couples TRBV2 to TRBJ2-1, with 13 bases matching TRBD2. This CDR3 is 14 amino acids long. The V gene end was trimmed by 4 bases and the J gene end by 12 bases; junction bases not matched to a gene: 6. Germline-derived CDR1 and CDR2 are SNHLY and FYNNEI. CDR3 nucleotides: TGTGCCAGCAGTGGACTAGCGGGAGGAAGACGGCAGTTCTTC. It codes for CASSGLAGGRRQFF.

V gene TRBV29-1 combines with J gene TRBJ2-2, with D tentatively TRBD1 (6 bases). This CDR3 is 14 amino acids long. Germline assignment: CDR1 SQVTM and CDR2 ANQGSEA. The V gene lost 7 bases and the J gene lost 2 bases, with 14 bases spanning the gap. The CDR3 spells CSAEGDANTGELFF. The CDR3 nucleotides read TGCAGCGCCGAGGGGGATGCCAACACCGGGGAGCTGTTTTTT.

The chain carries TRBV11-2 and TRBJ2-3; D possibly corresponds to TRBD1 (6 bases). Trimming removed 5 bases at V and 0 bases at J, with 12 bases between. The CDR3 loop spans 15 amino acids. The germline V gene encodes CDR1 SGHAT and CDR2 FQNNGV. In nucleotides, the CDR3 is TGTGCCAGCAGCCCCGGGACAACTAGCACAGATACGCAGTATTTT. Residues: CASSPGTTSTDTQYF.

The chain combines TRBV5-4 with TRBJ1-1; D is undetermined. The germline gives CDR1 SGHNT, CDR2 YYREEE (reference sequence). This CDR3 contains 13 residues. V lost 2 bases, J lost 4 bases, and 9 bases lay in between. CDR3 sequence (DNA): TGTGCCAGCAGCTTTGTATCGGGCACTGAAGCTTTCTTT. Protein: CASSFVSGTEAFF.

The gene calls are TRBV28 and TRBJ1-1; 9 nucleotides match TRBD1. The CDR3 sequence is 15 residues long. Germline assignment: CDR1 MDHEN and CDR2 SYDVKM. V shed 2 bases, J shed 3 bases, and the junction held 4 bases outside the gene matches. The CDR3: CASSLGTGGHTEAFF. The CDR3 DNA reads as TGTGCCAGCAGTTTAGGCACAGGGGGCCACACTGAAGCTTTCTTT.

The chain links TRBV4-1 to TRBJ1-2; D gene unclear. CDR1 is MGHRA and CDR2 is YSYEKL in the germline V gene. This CDR3 has 16 residues. V lost 2 bases, J lost 4 bases, and 17 bases lay in between. The CDR3 protein is CASSQFFPPGSYGYTF. DNA of the CDR3: TGCGCCAGCAGCCAATTTTTCCCCCCCGGGAGCTATGGCTACACCTTC.

The DNA for the CDR3 is TGTGCCAGCAGCGTGCGATGCGGCGAGGCGACCTACGAGCAGTACGTC. This translates into CASSVRCGEATYEQYV. The chain is built from TRBV9 and TRBJ2-7; D gene uncertain. The CDR3 totals 16 residues. V was cut by 2 bases and J by 2 bases, with 17 bases left in between. Per germline, CDR1 SGDLS and CDR2 YYNGEE.

The chain employs TRBV25-1 and TRBJ2-2, with 10 bases identical to TRBD1. With V trimmed by 4 bases and J by 6 bases, 5 bases remained unmatched. The CDR3 extends over 15 amino acids. Germline CDR1 reads MGHDK; CDR2 reads SYGVNS. The chain's CDR3 is CASSASGTGAGELFF. DNA for the CDR3: TGTGCCAGCAGTGCCTCCGGGACAGGGGCCGGGGAGCTGTTTTTT.

The rearrangement uses TRBV13 and TRBJ1-1; the D gene is possibly TRBD1 (6 bases). From germline, CDR1 is PRHDT and CDR2 FYEKMQ (reference sequence). The CDR3 contains 16 residues. Trimming removed 4 bases at V and 0 bases at J, with 15 bases between. CDR3 nucleotide sequence: TGTGCCAGCAGCTCAACCCAGACAGGCCTGAACACTGAAGCTTTCTTT. Amino acid sequence: CASSSTQTGLNTEAFF.

This chain joins TRBV7-9 and TRBJ2-1; no reliable D call. This CDR3 has 13 amino acids. In germline, CDR1 is SEHNR, CDR2 FQNEAQ (reference sequence). Trimming pared 6 bases from V and 7 bases from J, leaving 13 bases between. The chain's CDR3 is CASSSQGGNEQFF. DNA of the CDR3: TGTGCCAGCAGTTCTCAAGGCGGTAATGAGCAGTTCTTC.

The rearrangement joins TRBV6-6 to TRBJ2-7, with 7 bases that match TRBD1. Germline loops: CDR1 MNHNY, CDR2 SVGAGI (reference sequence). The CDR3 spans 13 residues. The V gene end was trimmed by 7 bases and the J gene end by 0 bases; junction bases not matched to a gene: 3. This CDR3 is CASKRDSSYEQYV. As DNA, the CDR3 is TGTGCCAGCAAACGGGACAGCTCCTACGAGCAGTACGTC.

This chain joins TRBV6-1 and TRBJ2-7; TRBD2 aligns across 9 bases. Germline V lookup: CDR1 MNHNS, CDR2 SASEGT. The CDR3 is made up of 14 amino acids. V shed 8 bases and J 4 bases; nucleotides not matched to a gene: 9. CDR3 DNA sequence: TGTGCCAGCTACGATAGCGGGAGTTCGTACGAGCAGTACTTC. Amino acids: CASYDSGSSYEQYF.

The CDR3 region has the DNA TGTGCCAGCAGCCTCGGGGGGGCGGGAGGCCCCTACAATGAGCAGTTCTTC. Its protein product is CASSLGGAGGPYNEQFF. The rearrangement uses TRBV9 and TRBJ2-1; 8 bases line up with TRBD2. Germline-derived CDR1 and CDR2 are SGDLS and YYNGEE. The CDR3 consists of 17 residues. V trimming: 4 bases; J trimming: 2 bases; junction bases outside the gene matches: 11.

This rearrangement joins TRBV28 to TRBJ2-7; 7 nucleotides align to TRBD2. CDR3 length: 16 amino acids. Germline trimming cut 7 bases from V and 0 bases from J; bases unmatched to any gene: 12. The germline V gene has CDR1 MDHEN and CDR2 SYDVKM. The DNA of the CDR3 is TGTGCCAGCAAAAAAGGGAGGGGTTCGAGCTCCTACGAGCAGTACTTC. This sequence encodes CASKKGRGSSSYEQYF.

The CDR3 DNA follows: TGCGCCAGCAGCCCCGACAGGGGCGAAGAGACCCAGTACTTC. Translating it yields CASSPDRGEETQYF. The chain carries TRBV5-1 and TRBJ2-5, with 8 bases that match TRBD1. Per the germline V gene, CDR1 is SGHRS and CDR2 is YFSETQ. The ends lost 4 bases at V and 3 bases at J; junction bases unmatched: 5. The CDR3 has 14 amino acids.

V and J are TRBV2 and TRBJ2-5; 13 bases are shared with TRBD2. This CDR3 is built from 15 residues. The germline V gene has CDR1 SNHLY and CDR2 FYNNEI. The V gene end was trimmed by 6 bases and the J gene end by 4 bases; junction bases not matched to a gene: 5. In nucleotides, the CDR3 is TGTGCCAGCAGCGAGACTAGCGGGAGGTCAGAGACCCAGTACTTC. Translating it yields CASSETSGRSETQYF.

This clone was observed many times. The J gene is TRBJ1-5, the V gene TRBV7-9; 8 nucleotides match TRBD1. CDR1 and CDR2 (germline): SEHNR, FQNEAQ (reference sequence). Unmatched junction bases numbered 5, after V lost 4 bases and J lost 0 bases. The CDR3 contains 16 residues. CDR3 DNA sequence: TGTGCCAGCAGCTCTACAGGGGGGAATAGCAATCAGCCCCAGCATTTT. Residues: CASSSTGGNSNQPQHF.